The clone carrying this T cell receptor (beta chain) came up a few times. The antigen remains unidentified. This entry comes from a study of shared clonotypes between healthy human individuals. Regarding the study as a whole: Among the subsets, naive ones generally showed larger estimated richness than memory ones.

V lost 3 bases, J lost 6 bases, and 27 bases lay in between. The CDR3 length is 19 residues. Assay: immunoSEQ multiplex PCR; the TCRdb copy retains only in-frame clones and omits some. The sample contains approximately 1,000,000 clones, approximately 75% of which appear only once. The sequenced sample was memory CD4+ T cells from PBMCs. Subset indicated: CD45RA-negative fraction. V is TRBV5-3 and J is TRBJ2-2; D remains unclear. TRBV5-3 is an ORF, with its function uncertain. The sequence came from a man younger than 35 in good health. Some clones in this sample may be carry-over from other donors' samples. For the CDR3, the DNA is TGTGCCAGAAGCTCTACATTTTTGGGAACCATAAAAAGGGCCGGGGAGCTGTTTTTT. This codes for CARSSTFLGTIKRAGELFF.